Described below is a single T cell receptor beta chain sequence and its context. In the original workflow: Amplifying reference gene primers gave estimates of nucleated cell counts. Profiled with immunoSEQ multiplex PCR; TCRdb holds only in-frame clones, not every one. Clone size and V and J calls were adopted from that table, with D and trimming inferred from the DNA. Found here are about 140,000 clones, about 80% of them singletons; the top ten hold approximately 8%. The record originates from a study of blood T cell repertoires in COVID-19. As for the study in general: Material from acute and convalescent COVID-19 was sourced from the United States, Italy and Spain. T cells, B-cell-depleted T cells, or PBMCs supplied cDNA or gDNA.

Germline loops: CDR1 LNHDA, CDR2 SQIVND (reference sequence). V gave up 3 bases and J gave up 4 bases; unmatched junction bases: 11. The CDR3 has 17 residues. The sample consisted of peripheral blood. V and J are TRBV19 and TRBJ2-3, with 9 nucleotides matching TRBD2. The receptor's source is a human donor in a cohort sampled during active COVID-19. The DNA for the CDR3 is TGTGCCAGTAGTATTACCAGCGGGGGGCTCGTTCCAGATACGCAGTATTTT. Translation: CASSITSGGLVPDTQYF.